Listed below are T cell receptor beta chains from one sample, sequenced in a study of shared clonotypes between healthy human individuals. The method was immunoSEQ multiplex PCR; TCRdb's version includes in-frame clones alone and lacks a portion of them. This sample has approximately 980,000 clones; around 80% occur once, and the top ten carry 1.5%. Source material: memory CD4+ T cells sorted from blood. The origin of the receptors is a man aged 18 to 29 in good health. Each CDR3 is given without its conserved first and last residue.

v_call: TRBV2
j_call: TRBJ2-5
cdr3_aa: ASKGSRTKETQY

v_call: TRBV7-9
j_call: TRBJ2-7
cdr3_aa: ASSLGGGSYEQY

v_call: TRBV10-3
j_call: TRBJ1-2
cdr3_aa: AISESGGLGYGYT

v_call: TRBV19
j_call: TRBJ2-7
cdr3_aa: ASSIDPGSYEQY

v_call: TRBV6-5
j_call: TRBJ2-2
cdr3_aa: ASKRGQGGELF

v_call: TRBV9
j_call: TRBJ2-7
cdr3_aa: ASSVGAGASYEQY

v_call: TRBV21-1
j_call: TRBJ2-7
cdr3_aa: ASSKAFRGRVFSIVYEQY

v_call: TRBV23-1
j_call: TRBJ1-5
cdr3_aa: ASSLQKGSNQPQH

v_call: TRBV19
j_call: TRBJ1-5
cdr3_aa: ASSAAGGGNQPQH

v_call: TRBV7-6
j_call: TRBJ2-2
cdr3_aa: ASSSWGLAGELF

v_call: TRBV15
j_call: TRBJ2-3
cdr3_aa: ATRGEENTQY

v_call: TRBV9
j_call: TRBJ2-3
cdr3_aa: ASSVASGYTDTQY

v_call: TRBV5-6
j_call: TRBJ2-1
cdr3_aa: ASSLGKREGYNEQF

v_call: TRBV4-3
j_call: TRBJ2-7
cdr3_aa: ASSQDSSGSYEQY

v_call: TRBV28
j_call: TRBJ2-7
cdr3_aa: ASSTQRPYEQY

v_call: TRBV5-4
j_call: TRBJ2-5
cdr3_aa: ASSQQGGGTQY

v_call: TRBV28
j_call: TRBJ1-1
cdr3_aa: ASSPRGGAF

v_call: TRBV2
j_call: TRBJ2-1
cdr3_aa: ASSLESGTSALPQF

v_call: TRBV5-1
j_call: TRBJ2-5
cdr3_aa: ASSLEGRGDQETQY